This entry lists 29 T cell receptor beta chains sequenced from one sample in a study of blood T cells in healthy people across ages. With a J-beta primer mix and a sample-barcoded 5' primer, a second PCR ran roughly 6 to 11 cycles. TCRdb called the 5' RACE reads again in MiXCR, with one record for every CDR3 protein. The sample holds 600,000 to 1,000,000 distinct CDR3 sequences, around 25% seen once. The same data also went into a second study, on T cells of mothers and their children.

Sequencing was done on a sample of blood. Every receptor here comes from a boy aged 10-17 years in good health.

This clonotype was recorded a few times. The J gene is TRBJ2-7, the V gene TRBV29-1; 8 bases align to TRBD1. The germline V gene has CDR1 SQVTM and CDR2 ANQGSEA. The CDR3 is 13 amino acids. The CDR3 reads CSVAGGSSYEQYF. The CDR3 bases are TGCAGTGTCGCAGGGGGCTCCTCCTACGAGCAGTACTTC.

V usage is TRBV27 and J usage is TRBJ2-3; 13 bases are a match to TRBD2. With V trimmed by 2 bases and J by 5 bases, 13 bases remained unmatched. Germline V gives CDR1 MNHEY, CDR2 SMNVEV (reference sequence). The CDR3 is made up of 19 amino acids. CDR3 amino acids: CASSLDPWTSGRSVDTQYF. In nucleotides, the CDR3 is TGTGCCAGCAGTTTAGACCCTTGGACTAGCGGGAGATCGGTAGATACGCAGTATTTT.

The rearrangement links TRBV9 to TRBJ2-7, with D possibly being TRBD2 (6 bases). The germline V gene has CDR1 SGDLS and CDR2 YYNGEE. Trimming stripped 4 bases from V and 2 bases from J, with 16 bases between. This CDR3 has 15 amino acids. The CDR3 spells CASSPSSSGAYEQYF. The DNA for the CDR3 is TGTGCCAGCAGCCCCTCGTCATCGGGGGCCTACGAGCAGTACTTC.

The rearrangement links TRBV6-6 to TRBJ1-2; D may be TRBD1 (6 bases). Germline V gene data show CDR1 as MNHNY and CDR2 as SVGAGI (reference sequence). V lost 8 bases, J lost 0 bases, and 19 bases lay in between. The CDR3 consists of 16 residues. For the CDR3, the DNA is TGTGCCAGCCTTTCTTCCGGACAGCCAACTAACTATGGCTACACCTTC. It translates to CASLSSGQPTNYGYTF.

The V gene is TRBV28, the J gene TRBJ1-1, with D possibly being TRBD1 (6 bases). The V gene lost 3 bases and the J gene lost 4 bases, with 12 bases spanning the gap. Germline V gives CDR1 MDHEN, CDR2 SYDVKM. This CDR3 is 14 amino acids long. The CDR3 here is CASSFAGAGTEAFF. The CDR3 bases are TGTGCCAGCAGTTTTGCGGGGGCTGGCACTGAAGCTTTCTTT.

This rearrangement joins TRBV14 to TRBJ2-5, with 13 bases matching TRBD2. The CDR3 loop spans 19 amino acids. Looked up from germline, CDR1 is SGHDN and CDR2 is FVKESK. Trimming removed 5 bases from V and 0 bases from J; junction bases left unmatched: 12. The CDR3 region has the DNA TGTGCCAGCAGCTCGCGGACTAGCGGGAGAGGATACCACCAAGAGACCCAGTACTTC. It codes for CASSSRTSGRGYHQETQYF.

CDR3 nucleotide sequence: TGTGCCAGCAGCGAGCGGACAAGCTCCTACGAGCAGTACTTC. It encodes CASSERTSSYEQYF. J is TRBJ2-5 and V is TRBV28; D may be TRBD1 or TRBD2 (5 bases each). The assigned J gene may be wrong: the sequence end matches TRBJ2-7 better. CDR3 length: 14 amino acids. Looked up from germline, CDR1 is MDHEN and CDR2 is SYDVKM.

The chain employs TRBV11-2 and TRBJ2-3; TRBD2 matches 8 bases. CDR1 and CDR2 (germline): SGHAT, FQNNGV. This CDR3 is 14 amino acids long. V lost 2 bases to trimming and J lost 10 bases; unmatched junction nucleotides: 8. Written as DNA, the CDR3 is TGTGCCAGCAGCTTAAGCGGTGCTAGCGGGTCGCAGTATTTT. Protein product: CASSLSGASGSQYF.

The V gene is TRBV7-2, the J gene TRBJ1-4, with 9 bases identical to TRBD1. With V trimmed by 4 bases and J by 8 bases, 8 bases remained unmatched. CDR3 length equals 15 residues. Germline CDR1 SGHTA, CDR2 FQGNSA. The CDR3 coding sequence is TGTGCCAGCAGCTGGGCCGGCACAGGGGGCGAAAAACTGTTTTTT. Residues: CASSWAGTGGEKLFF.

The genes are TRBV18 and TRBJ2-1; 10 bases agree with TRBD2. V lost 4 bases, J lost 8 bases, and 2 bases stayed unmatched. The V gene's germline CDR1 is KGHSH and CDR2 LQKENI. This CDR3 is 13 amino acids long. CDR3 DNA: TGTGCCAGCTCACGGCTAGCGGGAGATGAGCAGTTCTTC. This gives the protein CASSRLAGDEQFF.

This rearrangement joins TRBV7-9 to TRBJ2-5; D is uncertain. The J call may be incorrect, as the DNA end agrees better with TRBJ2-1. The V gene's germline CDR1 is SEHNR and CDR2 FQNEAQ (reference sequence). The CDR3 sequence is 13 residues long. The CDR3 DNA follows: TGTGCCAGCAGCTTAGGTATCGAGGATGAGCAGTTCTTC. Its protein product is CASSLGIEDEQFF.

The table lists this clonotype with a few counts. CDR3 DNA: TGTGCCAGCAGCCCAGAGAGGTCTAGCGGGGGAGATACGCAGTATTTT. It is translated as CASSPERSSGGDTQYF. The chain is built from TRBV9 and TRBJ2-3; 10 bases are a match to TRBD2. In germline, CDR1 is SGDLS, CDR2 YYNGEE. Trimming took 4 bases from V and 5 from J; bases not matched to a gene: 10. The CDR3 spans 16 residues.

The genes are TRBV12-3 or TRBV12-4 and TRBJ1-5; no reliable D call. V lost 2 bases and J lost 0, with 8 bases in between. This CDR3 is 15 amino acids long. CDR3 in amino acids: CASSLSEYSNQPQHF. CDR3 DNA sequence: TGTGCCAGCAGTTTATCAGAATATAGCAATCAGCCCCAGCATTTT.

There are a few counts of this clonotype. The chain carries TRBV4-2 and TRBJ2-1; D remains unclear. Germline CDR1 is LGHNA and CDR2 is YNFKEQ. With 4 bases removed from V and 8 bases from J, the gap between germline ends came to 9 bases. The CDR3 length is 12 residues. CDR3 in amino acids: CASSLSVDEQFF. The DNA for the CDR3 is TGTGCCAGCAGCCTGTCCGTTGATGAGCAGTTCTTC.

This clonotype was observed a few times. This sequence joins TRBV5-1 and TRBJ2-5; a weak D match, TRBD2 (6 bases). The J call may not be correct, given that the DNA end is closer to TRBJ2-1. CDR3 length: 16 residues. Germline V gives CDR1 SGHRS, CDR2 YFSETQ. The CDR3 DNA is TGCGCCAGCAGCCCCGGCGGGACCGCTGGTCACAATGAGCAGTTCTTC. Amino acid sequence: CASSPGGTAGHNEQFF.

This clonotype has at least ten counts. The genes are TRBV3-1 and TRBJ2-5, with 7 bases aligning to TRBD2. The CDR3 loop spans 16 amino acids. CDR1 is LGHDT, CDR2 YNNKEL, per germline (reference sequence). The trim removed 3 bases at V and 0 bases at J, leaving 7 bases unmatched. CDR3: CASSQATSLYQETQYF. For the CDR3, the DNA is TGTGCCAGCAGCCAGGCGACTAGCCTATACCAAGAGACCCAGTACTTC.

This clonotype was observed a few times. The chain carries TRBV7-9 and TRBJ2-2; TRBD2 matches 10 bases. Losses at the gene ends were 5 bases for V and 6 bases for J; bases not matched to a gene: 12. The V gene's germline CDR1 is SEHNR and CDR2 FQNEAQ (reference sequence). The CDR3 has 17 amino acids. CDR3 residues: CASSGPASGRYAGELFF. The CDR3 coding sequence is TGTGCCAGCAGCGGTCCGGCTAGCGGGAGATATGCCGGGGAGCTGTTTTTT.

This clonotype has a handful of counts. The rearrangement links TRBV7-9 to TRBJ2-3; 8 bases agree with TRBD2. There are 15 residues in the CDR3. Germline CDR1 reads SEHNR; CDR2 reads FQNEAQ (reference sequence). V lost 1 base, J lost 3 bases, and 3 bases stayed unmatched. The CDR3 protein is CASSLVQRGTDTQYF. Written as DNA, the CDR3 is TGTGCCAGCAGCTTAGTCCAGCGGGGGACAGATACGCAGTATTTT.

This clonotype has only a few counts. The junction and the germline gene differ at one end; a read error may be behind it. The chain links TRBV20-1 to TRBJ1-4, with a possible D match to TRBD1 (6 bases). Germline V gene lookup returns CDR1 DFQATT and CDR2 SNEGSKA (reference sequence). This CDR3 has 16 amino acids. The CDR3 DNA follows: TGTAGTGCTAGACGGACAGCCGGAGGGAGGTCTGAAAAACTGTTTTTT. Translated: CSARRTAGGRSEKLFF.

The chain uses TRBV2 and TRBJ2-7; no clear D gene. The length of the CDR3 is 15 residues. Germline V gene sequence: CDR1 SNHLY, CDR2 FYNNEI. Deletions cut 1 base from V and 2 bases from J, with 12 bases between. The CDR3 loop reads CASSEEYGKAYEQYF. The CDR3 DNA reads as TGTGCCAGCAGTGAAGAATATGGCAAAGCCTACGAGCAGTACTTC.

The sample holds a few counts of this clonotype. The genes are TRBV14 and TRBJ2-1, with D perhaps TRBD1 or TRBD2 (5 bases each). CDR3 length: 17 residues. The germline CDR1 and CDR2 sequences are SGHDN and FVKESK. The V and J ends lost 1 base and 5 bases respectively, with 18 bases between them. This CDR3 is CASSQGPPGTRNNEQFF. The CDR3 DNA reads TGTGCCAGCAGCCAAGGGCCCCCGGGGACGCGGAACAATGAGCAGTTCTTC.

The gene calls are TRBV6-5 and TRBJ2-2, with D perhaps matching TRBD1 (6 bases). The CDR3 runs 15 residues. Per germline, CDR1 MNHEY and CDR2 SVGAGI. V was clipped by 6 bases and J by 1 base, with 12 bases between them. CDR3 amino acids: CASRPWTENTGELFF. The CDR3 DNA sequence: TGTGCCAGCAGACCTTGGACAGAGAACACCGGGGAGCTGTTTTTT.

This clonotype appeared many times. The V call is TRBV18, the J call TRBJ2-5, with D possibly matching TRBD1 (5 bases). V was pared by 3 bases and J by 1 base, with 6 bases between. Looked up from germline, CDR1 is KGHSH and CDR2 is LQKENI. The CDR3 spans 13 residues. The CDR3 is CASSPGRQETQYF. The CDR3, as DNA: TGTGCCAGCTCACCGGGGCGCCAAGAGACCCAGTACTTC.

The gene calls are TRBV18 and TRBJ2-7; TRBD1 aligns across 9 bases. Per the germline V gene, CDR1 is KGHSH and CDR2 is LQKENI. V trimming: 6 bases; J trimming: 2 bases; junction bases outside the gene matches: 5. The CDR3 runs to 14 residues. The CDR3 sequence is CASSWTGAAYEQYF. CDR3 coding DNA: TGTGCCAGCTCCTGGACAGGGGCTGCCTACGAGCAGTACTTC.

This sequence joins TRBV4-1 and TRBJ2-1, with a tentative D call TRBD2 (5 bases). Trimming removed 2 bases at V and 1 base at J, with 12 bases between. This CDR3 is 16 amino acids long. Germline-derived CDR1 and CDR2 are MGHRA and YSYEKL. CDR3 bases: TGCGCCAGCAGCCAACTAGCTTCAATATCCTACAATGAGCAGTTCTTC. It encodes CASSQLASISYNEQFF.

The rearrangement uses TRBV7-2 and TRBJ2-7; 11 bases fit TRBD2. The CDR3 is 18 residues long. CDR1 is SGHTA, CDR2 FQGNSA, per germline. The J segment lost 0 bases and the V segment lost 4 bases, leaving 11 bases of the junction unmatched. The CDR3 DNA sequence: TGTGCCAGCAGCTCCCTTGGACTAGCGGGCCCTAGCTCCTACGAGCAGTACTTC. Its translation: CASSSLGLAGPSSYEQYF. The full variable domain, with the rest looked up from reference TRBV7-2 and TRBJ2-7, is GAGVSQSPSNKVTEKGKDVELRCDPISGHTALYWYRQSLGQGLEFLIYFQGNSAPDKSGLPSDRFSAERTGGSVSTLTIQRTQQEDSAVYLCASSSLGLAGPSSYEQYFGPGTRLTVT.

Details on this clonotype: A read error may produce the germline difference seen at one junction end. The chain uses TRBV25-1 and TRBJ1-2; D perhaps matches TRBD1 (5 bases). The CDR3 has 14 amino acids. Germline CDR1 reads MGHDK; CDR2 reads SYGVNS. The CDR3, as DNA: TGTGCCAGCAGTGAATATGGGGCTAACTATGGCCACACCTTC. Its protein product is CASSEYGANYGHTF.

The chain recombines TRBV28 with TRBJ1-3; the D is unclear. The germline CDR1 and CDR2 sequences are MDHEN and SYDVKM. Trimming stripped 3 bases from V and 0 bases from J, with 12 bases between. This CDR3 contains 16 residues. CDR3 protein: CASSFAVVVSGNTIYF. The CDR3 DNA reads TGTGCCAGCAGTTTCGCGGTGGTGGTCTCTGGAAACACCATATATTTT.

This clonotype was counted only a few times. This chain links TRBV7-2 with TRBJ2-5; no clear D. Trimming removed 5 bases from V and 5 bases from J, with 21 bases in between. The CDR3 loop spans 16 amino acids. Germline V lookup: CDR1 SGHTA, CDR2 FQGNSA. CDR3 DNA: TGTGCCAGCAGCCCGAGCTATGGGCGAACTGGTGAGACCCAGTACTTC. This sequence encodes CASSPSYGRTGETQYF.